The source of this T cell receptor (beta chain) is a study of identical twins. General study findings and limits: Part of the zero-insertion signal could reflect confounding by invariant MAIT and iNKT cells.

About this clonotype itself: Its antigen is currently unknown. A read error may explain this, as a much larger clone is one base away.

The CDR3 is 14 residues long. Germline assignment: CDR1 MNHNS and CDR2 SASEGT. One entry per CDR3 protein, called by TCRdb with MiXCR from the 5' RACE reads. The sample lists 690,000 or so distinct CDR3 sequences; 5.5% to 7.5% were seen once. The TCR was taken from a man between 18 and 35 years old in good health. The V and J genes are TRBV6-1 and TRBJ2-2, with a possible D match to TRBD2 (5 bases). The source material was naive T cells sorted from blood. CDR3 in amino acids: CASTPTANTGELCF. The CDR3 DNA follows: TGTGCCAGTACGCCGACGGCGAACACCGGGGAGCTGTGTTTT.